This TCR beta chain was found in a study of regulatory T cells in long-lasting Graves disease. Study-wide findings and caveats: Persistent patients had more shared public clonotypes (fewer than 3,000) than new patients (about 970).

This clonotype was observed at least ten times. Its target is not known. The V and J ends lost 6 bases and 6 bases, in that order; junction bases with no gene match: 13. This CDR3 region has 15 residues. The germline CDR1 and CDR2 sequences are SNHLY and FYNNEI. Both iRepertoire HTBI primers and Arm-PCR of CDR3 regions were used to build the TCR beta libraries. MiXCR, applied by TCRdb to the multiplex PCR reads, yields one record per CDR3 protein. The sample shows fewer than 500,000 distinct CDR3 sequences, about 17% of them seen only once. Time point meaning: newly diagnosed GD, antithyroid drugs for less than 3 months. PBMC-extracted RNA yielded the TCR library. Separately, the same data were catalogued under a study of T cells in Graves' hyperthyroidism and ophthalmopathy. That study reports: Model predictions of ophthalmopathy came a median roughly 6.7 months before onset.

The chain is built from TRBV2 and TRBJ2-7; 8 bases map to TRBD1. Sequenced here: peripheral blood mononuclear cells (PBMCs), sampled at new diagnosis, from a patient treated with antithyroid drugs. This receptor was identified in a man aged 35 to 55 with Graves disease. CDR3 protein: CASRPRLDRAVEQYF. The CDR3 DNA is TGTGCCAGCAGACCACGCTTGGACAGGGCCGTCGAGCAGTACTTC.